This entry concerns a single TCR beta chain. Its specificity is not known. Study processing details: Quality scores were absent from the junction-only immunoSEQ sequences, so filtering differed. Libraries were prepared by immunoSEQ multiplex PCR; TCRdb keeps only in-frame clonotypes and omits some of them. V and J calls and clone size are given by that table; D and trimming were obtained from the DNA. The data hold some 1,400,000 clones, with roughly 97% observed a single time. This specimen belongs to a study of shared clonotypes between healthy human individuals. The wider study: Per donor, three plates held CD4 naive cells, three held CD4 memory, two held CD8 naive and one held CD8 memory. Study-wide points: Rarefaction showed sorted-subset sequencing was incomplete despite large depth.

Germline V gives CDR1 MNHNY, CDR2 SVGAGI (reference sequence). V shed 6 bases and J 1 base; nucleotides not matched to a gene: 4. The CDR3 totals 15 residues. The chain employs TRBV6-6 and TRBJ2-7; 12 bases map to TRBD2. The sequence derives from a man younger than 45 in good health. The sample comprised naive CD4+ T cells sorted from blood. As to subset: CD45RA+ positively selected. CDR3 residues: CASSWTSGVSYEQYF. CDR3 sequence (DNA): TGTGCCAGCAGCTGGACTAGCGGGGTATCCTACGAGCAGTACTTC.